Below, 14 T cell receptor beta chains from the same sample are listed, as sequenced in a study of Ad26.COV2.S vaccination and SARS-CoV-2 variants. Clones were sequenced by immunoSEQ multiplex PCR, and TCRdb holds only the in-frame ones, with some missing. This sample has fewer than 500,000 clones; approximately 89% occur once, and the top ten carry 2.5%. Treatment indicated: roughly 18 received Ad26.COV2.S at low or high dose, single or two shots; roughly five received placebo; per-sample allocation not given. Day 63 after the first vaccine or placebo injection was the time point for sampling. Material: peripheral blood, obtained in a trial of Ad26.COV2.S vaccine versus placebo. Receptors were obtained from a person aged 18 to 65 who received the Ad26.COV2.S COVID-19 vaccine or a placebo.

The rearrangement joins TRBV24-1 to TRBJ2-1, with 8 bases identical to TRBD2. Per the germline V gene, CDR1 is KGHDR and CDR2 is SFDVKD. CDR3 length: 16 residues. V shed 1 base and J 7 bases; nucleotides not matched to a gene: 8. The CDR3 region is CATSDLDGRAENEQFF. Here the CDR3 DNA reads TGTGCCACCAGTGATTTAGACGGGAGGGCAGAGAATGAGCAGTTCTTC.

The chain has TRBV6-5 and TRBJ2-7, with a tentative D call TRBD1 (5 bases). Germline V gene sequence: CDR1 MNHEY, CDR2 SVGAGI. Trimming cost V 6 bases and J 5 bases, with 17 bases left between them. The CDR3 totals 14 residues. In nucleotides, the CDR3 is TGTGCCAGCAGGAGGTCACTGGGGCATAACGAGCAGTACTTC. Amino acid sequence: CASRRSLGHNEQYF.

The chain has TRBV4-1 and TRBJ2-2; unclear D gene. The CDR3 covers 16 residues. Trimming cost V 2 bases and J 5 bases, with 15 bases left between them. CDR1 and CDR2 from the germline V gene are MGHRA and YSYEKL. CDR3 protein: CASSQLAKKGTGELFF. The CDR3 nucleotides read TGCGCCAGCAGCCAACTCGCTAAGAAAGGAACCGGGGAGCTGTTTTTT.

The chain employs TRBV7-9 and TRBJ2-1; D is unresolved. Germline V gene sequence: CDR1 SEHNR, CDR2 FQNEAQ (reference sequence). V dropped 1 base and J dropped 4 bases, with 5 bases sitting between them. The CDR3 totals 13 residues. In DNA form, the CDR3 reads TGTGCCAGCAGCTTAGTTGGTTACAATGAGCAGTTCTTC. Protein: CASSLVGYNEQFF.

This clone was recorded a few times. The chain combines TRBV4-3 with TRBJ2-7, with TRBD2 identical over 12 bases. CDR3 size: 16 residues. V lost 2 bases and J lost 4; bases outside the gene matches: 6. In germline, CDR1 is LGHNA, CDR2 YSLEER. Written as DNA, the CDR3 is TGCGCCAGCAGCCAATACCTAGCGGGGGGGAGATACGAGCAGTACTTC. Amino acid sequence: CASSQYLAGGRYEQYF.

This sequence joins TRBV4-3 and TRBJ1-6; D is undetermined. CDR1 LGHNA and CDR2 YSLEER come from the germline V gene. V gave up 0 bases and J gave up 7 bases, with 13 bases separating them. CDR3 length: 16 residues. The CDR3, as DNA: TGCGCCAGCAGCCAAGATTCCCTCCTAGAGAATTCACCCCTCCACTTT. Its protein product is CASSQDSLLENSPLHF.

This clone showed up just once. This chain links TRBV5-1 with TRBJ1-5; 7 nucleotides align to TRBD1. The CDR3 length is 17 residues. V trimming: 0 bases; J trimming: 4 bases; junction bases outside the gene matches: 10. Germline V CDR1 and CDR2: SGHRS, YFSETQ. The CDR3: CASSLGQGGSFNQPQHF. CDR3 nucleotides: TGCGCCAGCAGCTTGGGTCAGGGGGGCTCGTTTAATCAGCCCCAGCATTTT.

The chain has TRBV7-8 and TRBJ1-1; no firm D call. This CDR3 region has 14 residues. Germline V lookup: CDR1 SGHVS, CDR2 FQNEAQ. V lost 3 bases, J lost 5 bases, and 13 bases lay in between. The CDR3 coding sequence is TGTGCCAGCAGCTTGGACCCAACGTCAACTGAAGCTTTCTTT. Its protein is CASSLDPTSTEAFF. Full variable domain (missing parts from reference TRBV7-8 and TRBJ1-1): GAGVSQSPRYKVAKRGQDVALRCDPISGHVSLFWYQQALGQGPEFLTYFQNEAQLDKSGLPSDRFFAERPEGSVSTLKIQRTQQEDSAVYLCASSLDPTSTEAFFGQGTRLTVV.

This rearrangement joins TRBV19 to TRBJ2-7; 9 bases line up with TRBD2. The CDR3 loop spans 14 amino acids. Germline V gene lookup returns CDR1 LNHDA and CDR2 SQIVND (reference sequence). The V and J ends lost 9 bases and 3 bases, in that order; junction bases with no gene match: 9. As DNA, the CDR3 is TGTGCCAGGCCGGGACTAGCCAACCTCTACGAGCAGTACGTC. Translation: CARPGLANLYEQYV.

The rearrangement links TRBV4-3 to TRBJ2-3; 7 bases map to TRBD2. Unmatched junction bases numbered 11, after V lost 1 base and J lost 4 bases. This CDR3 has 17 residues. CDR1 is LGHNA, CDR2 YSLEER, per germline. The chain's CDR3 is CASSQVNSGLAADTQYF. CDR3 sequence (DNA): TGCGCCAGCAGCCAAGTGAATAGCGGGTTAGCGGCAGATACGCAGTATTTT.

This clone was recorded once. V is TRBV5-1 and J is TRBJ2-1; 7 nucleotides agree with TRBD2. Per the germline V gene, CDR1 is SGHRS and CDR2 is YFSETQ. V lost 10 bases and J lost 5; bases outside the gene matches: 9. This CDR3 comprises 13 residues. CDR3 loop: CAAGDGVDNEQFF. Written as DNA, the CDR3 is TGCGCCGCGGGGGATGGGGTCGACAATGAGCAGTTCTTC. The full variable domain, its missing parts supplied by reference TRBV5-1 and TRBJ2-1, is KAGVTQTPRYLIKTRGQQVTLSCSPISGHRSVSWYQQTPGQGLQFLFEYFSETQRNKGNFPGRFSGRQFSNSRSEMNVSTLELGDSALYLCAAGDGVDNEQFFGPGTRLTVL.

The V gene is TRBV4-1, the J gene TRBJ1-5; 10 nucleotides align to TRBD1. J was trimmed by 4 bases and V by 3 bases; bases with no gene match: 6. The germline V gene encodes CDR1 MGHRA and CDR2 YSYEKL. The length of the CDR3 is 16 residues. CDR3 protein: CASSQDDRGRNQPQHF. The DNA for the CDR3 is TGCGCCAGCAGCCAGGACGACAGGGGGCGGAATCAGCCCCAGCATTTT.

The chain carries TRBV7-6 and TRBJ2-5; D unclear. From germline, CDR1 is SGHVS and CDR2 FNYEAQ. CDR3 length: 15 amino acids. Trimming took off 5 bases at V and 0 bases at J, with 13 bases between the two ends. As DNA, the CDR3 is TGTGCCAGCAGCCCGGACCGAGTTAACCAAGAGACCCAGTACTTC. This gives the protein CASSPDRVNQETQYF.

The chain is built from TRBV18 and TRBJ1-1; D unresolved. V lost 0 bases, J lost 3 bases, and 5 bases lay in between. Germline CDR1 reads KGHSH; CDR2 reads LQKENI. This CDR3 has 13 residues. CDR3 DNA: TGTGCCAGCTCACCACCAGGTCACACTGAAGCTTTCTTT. Translation: CASSPPGHTEAFF.